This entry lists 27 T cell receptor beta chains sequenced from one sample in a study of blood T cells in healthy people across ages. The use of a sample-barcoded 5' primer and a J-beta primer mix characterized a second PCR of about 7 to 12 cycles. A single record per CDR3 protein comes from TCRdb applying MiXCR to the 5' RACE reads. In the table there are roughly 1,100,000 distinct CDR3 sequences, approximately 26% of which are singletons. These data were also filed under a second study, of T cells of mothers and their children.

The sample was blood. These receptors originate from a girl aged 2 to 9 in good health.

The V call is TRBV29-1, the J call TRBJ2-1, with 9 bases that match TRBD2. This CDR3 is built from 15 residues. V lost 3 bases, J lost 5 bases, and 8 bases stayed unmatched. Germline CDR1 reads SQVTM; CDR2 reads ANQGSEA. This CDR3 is CSVEIAGAPHNEQFF. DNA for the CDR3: TGCAGCGTTGAGATAGCGGGAGCTCCCCACAATGAGCAGTTCTTC.

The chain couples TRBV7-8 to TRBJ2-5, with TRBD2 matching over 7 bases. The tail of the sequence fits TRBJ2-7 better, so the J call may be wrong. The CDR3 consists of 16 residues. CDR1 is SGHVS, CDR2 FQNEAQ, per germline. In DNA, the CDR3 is TGTGCCAGCAGCTCTTTAGGACTAGTCGAATACTACGAGCAGTACTTC. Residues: CASSSLGLVEYYEQYF.

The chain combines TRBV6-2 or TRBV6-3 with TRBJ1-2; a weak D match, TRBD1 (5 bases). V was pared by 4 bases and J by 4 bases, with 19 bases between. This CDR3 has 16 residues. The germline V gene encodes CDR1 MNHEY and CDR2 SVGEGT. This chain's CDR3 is CASSSNRDPKLYGYTF. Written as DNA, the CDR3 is TGTGCCAGCAGTTCGAACCGGGACCCTAAGCTCTATGGCTACACCTTC.

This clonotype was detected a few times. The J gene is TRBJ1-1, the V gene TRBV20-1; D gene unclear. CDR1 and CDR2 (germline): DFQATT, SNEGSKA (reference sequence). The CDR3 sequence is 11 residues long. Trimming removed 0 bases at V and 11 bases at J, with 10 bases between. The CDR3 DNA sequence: TGCAGTGCTAGAGAGTTCGGGGAGGCTTTCTTT. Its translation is CSAREFGEAFF.

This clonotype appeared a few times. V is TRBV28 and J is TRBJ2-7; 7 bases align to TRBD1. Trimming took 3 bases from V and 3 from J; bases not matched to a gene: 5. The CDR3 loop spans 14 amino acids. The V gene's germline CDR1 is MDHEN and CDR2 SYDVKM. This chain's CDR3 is CASSFGDRHYEQYF. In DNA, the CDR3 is TGTGCCAGCAGTTTCGGGGACAGACACTACGAGCAGTACTTC.

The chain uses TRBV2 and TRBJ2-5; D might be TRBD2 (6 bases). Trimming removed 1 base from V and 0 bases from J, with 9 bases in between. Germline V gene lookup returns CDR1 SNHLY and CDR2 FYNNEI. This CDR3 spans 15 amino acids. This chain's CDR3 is CASSEGGVYQETQYF. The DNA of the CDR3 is TGTGCCAGCAGTGAAGGCGGGGTGTACCAAGAGACCCAGTACTTC.

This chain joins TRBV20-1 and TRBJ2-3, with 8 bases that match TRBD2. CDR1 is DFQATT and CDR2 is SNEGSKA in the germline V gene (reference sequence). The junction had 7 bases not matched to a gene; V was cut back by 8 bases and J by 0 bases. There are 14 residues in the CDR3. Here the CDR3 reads CSSIAGLSTDTQYF. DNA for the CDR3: TGCAGTTCGATAGCGGGATTAAGCACAGATACGCAGTATTTT.

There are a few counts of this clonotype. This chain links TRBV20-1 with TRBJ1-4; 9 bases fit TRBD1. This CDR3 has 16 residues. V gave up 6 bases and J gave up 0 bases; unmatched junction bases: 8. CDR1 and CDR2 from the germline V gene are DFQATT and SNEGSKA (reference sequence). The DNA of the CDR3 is TGCAGTGCCCTTCGGGACAGGGCTTCAACTAATGAAAAACTGTTTTTT. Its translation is CSALRDRASTNEKLFF.

The CDR3 DNA reads TGTGCCAGCAGCTTAGCGCGGGGAGGGGATGGCTACACCTTC. Its translation: CASSLARGGDGYTF. This chain uses TRBV7-2 with TRBJ1-2, with a tentative D call TRBD1 (5 bases). The ends were cut back, 0 bases at V and 6 bases at J, with 11 bases in the middle. CDR3 length equals 14 residues. Germline V gives CDR1 SGHTA, CDR2 FQGNSA.

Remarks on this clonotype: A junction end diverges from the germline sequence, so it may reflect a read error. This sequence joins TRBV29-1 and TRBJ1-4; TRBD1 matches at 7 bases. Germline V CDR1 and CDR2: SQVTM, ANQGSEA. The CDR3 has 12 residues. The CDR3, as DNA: TGCTGCGTTGAGGACCGACAGGGAAAACTGTTTTTT. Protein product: CCVEDRQGKLFF. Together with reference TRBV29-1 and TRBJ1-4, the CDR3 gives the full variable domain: SAVISQKPSRDICQRGTSLTIQCQVDSQVTMMFWYRQQPGQSLTLIATANQGSEATYESGFVIDKFPISRPNLTFSTLTVSNMSPEDSSIYLCCVEDRQGKLFFGSGTQLSVL.

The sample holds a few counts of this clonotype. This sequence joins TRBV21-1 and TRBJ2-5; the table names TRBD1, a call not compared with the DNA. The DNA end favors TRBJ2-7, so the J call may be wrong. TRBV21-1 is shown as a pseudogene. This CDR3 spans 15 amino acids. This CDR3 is CASSKEGATVYEQYF. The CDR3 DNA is TGTGCCAGCAGCAAAGAGGGGGCGACAGTCTACGAGCAGTACTTC.

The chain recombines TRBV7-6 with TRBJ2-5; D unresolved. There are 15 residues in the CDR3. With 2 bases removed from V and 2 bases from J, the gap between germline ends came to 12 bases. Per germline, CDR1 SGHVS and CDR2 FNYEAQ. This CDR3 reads CASSLNRETQETQYF. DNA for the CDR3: TGTGCCAGCAGCTTAAATCGAGAGACTCAAGAGACCCAGTACTTC. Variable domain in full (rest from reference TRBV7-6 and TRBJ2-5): GAGVSQSPRYKVTKRGQDVALRCDPISGHVSLYWYRQALGQGPEFLTYFNYEAQQDKSGLPNDRFSAERPEGSISTLTIQRTEQRDSAMYRCASSLNRETQETQYFGPGTRLLVL.

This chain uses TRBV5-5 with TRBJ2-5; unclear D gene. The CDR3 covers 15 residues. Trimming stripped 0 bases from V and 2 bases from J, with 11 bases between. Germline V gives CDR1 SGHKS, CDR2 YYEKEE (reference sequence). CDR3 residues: CASSLVVGPQETQYF. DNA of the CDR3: TGTGCCAGCAGCTTGGTTGTCGGACCTCAAGAGACCCAGTACTTC. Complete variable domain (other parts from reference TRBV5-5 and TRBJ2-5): DAGVTQSPTHLIKTRGQQVTLRCSPISGHKSVSWYQQVLGQGPQFIFQYYEKEERGRGNFPDRFSARQFPNYSSELNVNALLLGDSALYLCASSLVVGPQETQYFGPGTRLLVL.

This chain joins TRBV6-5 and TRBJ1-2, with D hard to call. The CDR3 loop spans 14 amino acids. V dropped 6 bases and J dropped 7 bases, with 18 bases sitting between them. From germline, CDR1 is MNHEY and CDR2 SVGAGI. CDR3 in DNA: TGTGCCAGCAGCCCCCTCGGGTTTAGGAGTGGCTACACCTTC. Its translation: CASSPLGFRSGYTF.

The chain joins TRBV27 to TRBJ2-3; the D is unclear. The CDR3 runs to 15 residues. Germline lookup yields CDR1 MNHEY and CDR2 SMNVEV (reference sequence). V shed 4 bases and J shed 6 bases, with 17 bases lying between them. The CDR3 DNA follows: TGTGCCAGCAGTTCCGGTGACACGCCTAATGATACGCAGTATTTT. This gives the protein CASSSGDTPNDTQYF.

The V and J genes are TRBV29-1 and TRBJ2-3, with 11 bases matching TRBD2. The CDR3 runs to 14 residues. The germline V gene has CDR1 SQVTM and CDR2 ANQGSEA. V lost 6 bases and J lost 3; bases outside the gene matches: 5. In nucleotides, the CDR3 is TGCAGCGTGGTAGCGGGGGGGCTGACAGATACGCAGTATTTT. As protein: CSVVAGGLTDTQYF.

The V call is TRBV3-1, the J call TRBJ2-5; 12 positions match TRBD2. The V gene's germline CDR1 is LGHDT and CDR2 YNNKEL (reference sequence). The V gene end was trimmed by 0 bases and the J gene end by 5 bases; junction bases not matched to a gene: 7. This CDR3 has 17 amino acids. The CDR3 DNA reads TGTGCCAGCAGCCAAGAATATCGACTAGCGGGGGACGAGACCCAGTACTTC. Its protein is CASSQEYRLAGDETQYF.

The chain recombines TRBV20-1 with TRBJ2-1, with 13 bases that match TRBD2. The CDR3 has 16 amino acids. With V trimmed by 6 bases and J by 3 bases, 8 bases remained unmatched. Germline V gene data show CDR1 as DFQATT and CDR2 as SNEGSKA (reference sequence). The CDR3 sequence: CSALGLAGDLYNEQFF. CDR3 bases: TGCAGTGCATTAGGACTAGCGGGAGATCTCTACAATGAGCAGTTCTTC.

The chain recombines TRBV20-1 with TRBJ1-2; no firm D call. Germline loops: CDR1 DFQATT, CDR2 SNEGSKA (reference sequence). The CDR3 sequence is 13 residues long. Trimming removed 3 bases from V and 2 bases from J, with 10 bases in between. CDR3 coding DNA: TGCAGTGCTAGTAGACACGGCAACTATGGCTACACCTTC. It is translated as CSASRHGNYGYTF.

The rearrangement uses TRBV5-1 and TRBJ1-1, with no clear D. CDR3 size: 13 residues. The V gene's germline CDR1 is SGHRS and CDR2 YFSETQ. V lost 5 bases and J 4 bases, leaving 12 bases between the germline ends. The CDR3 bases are TGCGCCAGCAGACCCGACGCGGGCACTGAAGCTTTCTTT. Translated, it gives CASRPDAGTEAFF.

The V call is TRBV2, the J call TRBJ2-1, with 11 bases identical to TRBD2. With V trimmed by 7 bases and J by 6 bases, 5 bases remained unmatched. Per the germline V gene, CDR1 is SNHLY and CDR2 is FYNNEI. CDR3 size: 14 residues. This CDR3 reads CASTLGLAGNEQFF. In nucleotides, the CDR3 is TGTGCCAGCACACTTGGACTAGCGGGCAATGAGCAGTTCTTC.

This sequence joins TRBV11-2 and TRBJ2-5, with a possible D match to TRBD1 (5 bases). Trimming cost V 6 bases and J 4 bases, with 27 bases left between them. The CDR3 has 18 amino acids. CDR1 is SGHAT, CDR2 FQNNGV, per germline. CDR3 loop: CASREIQGFRGGRETQYF. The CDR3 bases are TGTGCCAGCAGGGAAATTCAGGGTTTTCGAGGTGGACGAGAGACCCAGTACTTC.

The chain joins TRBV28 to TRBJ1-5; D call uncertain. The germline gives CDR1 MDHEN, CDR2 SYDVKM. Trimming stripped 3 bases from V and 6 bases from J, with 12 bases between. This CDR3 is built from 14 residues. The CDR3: CASSFTGVSQPQHF. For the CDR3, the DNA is TGTGCCAGCAGTTTTACCGGGGTAAGTCAGCCCCAGCATTTT.

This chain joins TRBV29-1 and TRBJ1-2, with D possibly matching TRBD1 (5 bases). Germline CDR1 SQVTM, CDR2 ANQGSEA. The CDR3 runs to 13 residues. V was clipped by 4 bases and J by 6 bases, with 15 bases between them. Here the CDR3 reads CSVVWDPDHGYTF. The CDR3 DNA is TGCAGCGTTGTCTGGGACCCCGACCATGGCTACACCTTC.

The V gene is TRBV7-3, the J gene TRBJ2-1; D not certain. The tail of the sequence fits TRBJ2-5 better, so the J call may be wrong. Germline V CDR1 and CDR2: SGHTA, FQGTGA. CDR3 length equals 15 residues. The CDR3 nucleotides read TGTGCCAGCAGCTTGTATGGTTCTCCCGAGGAGACCCAGTACTTC. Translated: CASSLYGSPEETQYF.

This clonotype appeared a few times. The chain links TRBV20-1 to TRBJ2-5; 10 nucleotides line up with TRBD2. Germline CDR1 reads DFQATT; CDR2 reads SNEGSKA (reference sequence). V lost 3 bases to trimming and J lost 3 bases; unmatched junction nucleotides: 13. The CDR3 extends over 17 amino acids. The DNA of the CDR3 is TGCAGTGCTAGCGAAGGAGTGAGCGGGGGGGCCAAAGAGACCCAGTACTTC. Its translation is CSASEGVSGGAKETQYF.

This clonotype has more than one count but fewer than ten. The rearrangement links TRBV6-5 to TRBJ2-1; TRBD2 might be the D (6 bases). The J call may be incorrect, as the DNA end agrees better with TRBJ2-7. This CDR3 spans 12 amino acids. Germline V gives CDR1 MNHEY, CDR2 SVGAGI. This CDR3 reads CASSETGVQQYF. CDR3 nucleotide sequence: TGTGCCAGCAGTGAGACGGGAGTTCAGCAGTACTTC.